This T cell receptor (beta chain) was retrieved from a study of PD-1 blockade in classical Hodgkin lymphoma. Concerning this clone itself: What it binds is unknown.

TCRdb's copy holds only in-frame clones and misses some; the assay was immunoSEQ multiplex PCR. The sample contains 25,000 to 35,000 clones, 70% of which appear only once. Each of the patients experienced relapse following autologous stem cell transplantation, and their brentuximab vedotin exposure differed. Complete response, partial response or progressive disease constituted the best responses recorded. Study-level points and caveats: The study found that TCR diversity rose significantly by C4D1 in CD4+ but not CD8+ cells. Partial responders and progressors had significantly lower baseline TCR diversity.

The receptor comes from a human donor with classical Hodgkin lymphoma. The sequenced sample was peripheral blood mononuclear cells (PBMCs), obtained before the second cycle of nivolumab.

DNA of the CDR3: TGTGCCAGCTCACCAGGGAACGGGGGAGAGCAGTACTTC. Translation: CASSPGNGGEQYF. The chain uses TRBV18 and TRBJ2-7, with D possibly being TRBD2 (6 bases). Germline values: CDR1 KGHSH, CDR2 LQKENI. This CDR3 region has 13 residues. The germline V and J ends were trimmed by 2 bases and 7 bases, with 12 bases remaining between them.